The 25 T cell receptor beta chains presented below share a single source sample, sequenced in a study of cytomegalovirus exposure and HLA in healthy donors. Primers: 60 Vbeta forward and 13 Jbeta reverse. Measured with immunoSEQ multiplex PCR; TCRdb has only the in-frame clones, and not every one. The profile shows hundreds of thousands of clones, about 80% of them singletons. Sequencing was carried out using PBMCs. Receptor source: a man aged 35-49 years in good health and CMV-seropositive.

The chain has TRBV4-1 and TRBJ1-1, with unresolved D. CDR1 is MGHRA and CDR2 is YSYEKL in the germline V gene. Trimming took off 1 base at V and 7 bases at J, with 10 bases between the two ends. This CDR3 spans 13 amino acids. CDR3 sequence: CASSQVSGGEAFF. DNA for the CDR3: TGCGCCAGCAGCCAAGTTTCAGGTGGTGAAGCTTTCTTT.

The genes are TRBV5-1 and TRBJ2-1; 8 bases agree with TRBD1. J gave up 5 bases and V 3 bases, and 10 bases lay outside the gene matches. Germline CDR1 is SGHRS and CDR2 is YFSETQ. The CDR3 is made up of 16 amino acids. DNA for the CDR3: TGCGCCAGCAGCTCTACCGGGACAGGAGGCCACAATGAGCAGTTCTTC. Amino acids: CASSSTGTGGHNEQFF.

CDR3 coding DNA: TGTGCCAGCAGTGAAATGGTCAGGGGGCAGTATTTT. This codes for CASSEMVRGQYF. The chain joins TRBV6-1 to TRBJ2-3, with TRBD1 as a possible D gene (6 bases). Germline lookup yields CDR1 MNHNS and CDR2 SASEGT. The V end was cut by 2 bases, the J end by 11 bases, with 11 bases between. CDR3 size: 12 residues.

The CDR3 DNA reads as TGTGCCAGCAGCGTAGAAAAGGGCGGGGAGACCCAGTACTTC. Its translation is CASSVEKGGETQYF. V usage is TRBV9 and J usage is TRBJ2-5, with D perhaps TRBD2 (5 bases). The CDR3 length is 14 residues. Looked up from germline, CDR1 is SGDLS and CDR2 is YYNGEE. The V and J ends lost 0 bases and 5 bases respectively, with 11 bases between them.

V and J are TRBV10-3 and TRBJ2-1, with 11 nucleotides matching TRBD2. CDR3 length equals 15 residues. The trim removed 3 bases at V and 8 bases at J, leaving 6 bases unmatched. CDR1 and CDR2 (germline): ENHRY, SYGVKD. CDR3 amino acids: CAISEPGTSGYEQFF. For the CDR3, the DNA is TGTGCCATCAGTGAACCCGGGACTAGCGGCTATGAGCAGTTCTTC.

The gene calls are TRBV19 and TRBJ1-4, with D hard to call. Trimming stripped 5 bases from V and 2 bases from J, with 12 bases between. The CDR3 runs 15 residues. Germline CDR1 LNHDA, CDR2 SQIVND (reference sequence). The CDR3 is CASSAPRGTNEKLFF. The DNA of the CDR3 is TGTGCCAGTAGTGCCCCCCGGGGTACTAATGAAAAACTGTTTTTT.

The chain employs TRBV19 and TRBJ2-5; 8 positions match TRBD2. CDR3 length: 15 amino acids. Germline lookup yields CDR1 LNHDA and CDR2 SQIVND (reference sequence). After removal of 1 base from V and 3 bases from J, the junction contained 4 bases not matched to a gene. CDR3 amino acids: CASSIAAGAEETQYF. In DNA form, the CDR3 reads TGTGCCAGTAGTATAGCAGCGGGAGCGGAAGAGACCCAGTACTTC. Together with reference TRBV19 and TRBJ2-5, the CDR3 gives the full variable domain: DGGITQSPKYLFRKEGQNVTLSCEQNLNHDAMYWYRQDPGQGLRLIYYSQIVNDFQKGDIAEGYSVSREKKESFPLTVTSAQKNPTAFYLCASSIAAGAEETQYFGPGTRLLVL.

The chain couples TRBV27 to TRBJ2-1; D is unclear. CDR1 is MNHEY, CDR2 SMNVEV, per germline (reference sequence). This CDR3 is 14 amino acids long. V lost 3 bases, J lost 10 bases, and 16 bases lay in between. The CDR3 DNA follows: TGTGCCAGCAGTTTGCTGCTACGTCCTGAGGAGCAGTTCTTC. Amino acids: CASSLLLRPEEQFF.

A single count supports this clone. This sequence joins TRBV18 and TRBJ2-1; 7 bases line up with TRBD2. Trimming took 6 bases from V and 5 from J; bases not matched to a gene: 4. Germline values: CDR1 KGHSH, CDR2 LQKENI. The CDR3 runs 13 residues. CDR3 nucleotides: TGTGCCAGCTCCCTTCTAGCGGACAATGAGCAGTTCTTC. This encodes CASSLLADNEQFF.

The chain carries TRBV20-1 and TRBJ2-5, with D unclear. V was pared by 4 bases and J by 4 bases, with 7 bases between. This CDR3 contains 11 residues. From germline, CDR1 is DFQATT and CDR2 SNEGSKA (reference sequence). This CDR3 is CSATTGETQYF. In nucleotides, the CDR3 is TGCAGTGCTACCACGGGAGAGACCCAGTACTTC.

This clone was observed a few times. This sequence joins TRBV19 and TRBJ1-2, with D perhaps TRBD1 (5 bases). The germline CDR1 and CDR2 sequences are LNHDA and SQIVND (reference sequence). V was shortened by 7 bases and J by 4 bases, with 16 bases between the two germline ends. The CDR3 covers 14 residues. The CDR3 loop reads CASTPYGGGYGYTF. The DNA for the CDR3 is TGTGCCAGTACCCCTTACGGCGGGGGCTATGGCTACACCTTC.

CDR3 bases: TGTGCCAGCAGCCTAAGACAACGGGGAGATACGCAGTATTTT. Translation: CASSLRQRGDTQYF. The chain uses TRBV7-6 and TRBJ2-3; D possibly corresponds to TRBD2 (5 bases). The V and J ends lost 5 bases and 5 bases respectively, with 14 bases between them. CDR1 and CDR2 from the germline V gene are SGHVS and FNYEAQ. The CDR3 has 14 amino acids.

The table lists this clone with a few counts. DNA for the CDR3: TGTGCCAGCAGTTACCGGCTAGCGGGCAGCTCCTACGAGCAGTACTTC. Translated, it gives CASSYRLAGSSYEQYF. The V call is TRBV6-6, the J call TRBJ2-7; 8 bases fit TRBD2. CDR1 is MNHNY and CDR2 is SVGAGI in the germline V gene (reference sequence). The V gene end was trimmed by 2 bases and the J gene end by 0 bases; junction bases not matched to a gene: 6. The CDR3 is made up of 16 amino acids.

This clone has just a few counts. The chain employs TRBV18 and TRBJ1-5; TRBD1 agrees at 9 bases. Germline loops: CDR1 KGHSH, CDR2 LQKENI. The CDR3 runs to 14 residues. J gave up 8 bases and V 2 bases, and 4 bases lay outside the gene matches. CDR3 sequence (DNA): TGTGCCAGCTCACCAGGACAGGGGCGTGAGCCCCAGCATTTT. Translating gives CASSPGQGREPQHF.

The V and J genes are TRBV27 and TRBJ1-2; D may be TRBD1 (6 bases). This CDR3 has 15 residues. Per germline, CDR1 MNHEY and CDR2 SMNVEV (reference sequence). The V and J ends lost 5 bases and 3 bases respectively, with 16 bases between them. The CDR3 spells CASSQQGRGYYGYTF. DNA for the CDR3: TGTGCCAGCAGTCAACAGGGCCGAGGATACTATGGCTACACCTTC.

The genes are TRBV6-5 and TRBJ2-1; the D gene is possibly TRBD2 (5 bases). The CDR3 contains 15 residues. Trimming took off 0 bases at V and 7 bases at J, with 13 bases between the two ends. Germline V CDR1 and CDR2: MNHEY, SVGAGI. CDR3 nucleotide sequence: TGTGCCAGCAGTTACTCCGGGATGGTGGCGAATGAGCAGTTCTTC. As protein: CASSYSGMVANEQFF.

The chain links TRBV6-1 to TRBJ2-7, with D possibly TRBD1 on 6 matching bases. The CDR3 length is 17 residues. Germline V lookup: CDR1 MNHNS, CDR2 SASEGT. V lost 3 bases and J 0 bases, leaving 18 bases between the germline ends. In DNA, the CDR3 is TGTGCCAGCAGTGATAGGGGGTGGACTTTTAGCTCCTACGAGCAGTACGTC. Translating gives CASSDRGWTFSSYEQYV.

The sample holds a few counts of this clone. This chain links TRBV11-2 with TRBJ2-7; 7 bases match TRBD2. V trimming: 1 base; J trimming: 3 bases; junction bases outside the gene matches: 6. Germline lookup yields CDR1 SGHAT and CDR2 FQNNGV. This CDR3 contains 15 residues. The CDR3 sequence is CASSLGGGLFYEQYF. The CDR3 bases are TGTGCCAGCAGCTTAGGGGGGGGACTTTTCTACGAGCAGTACTTC.

This chain links TRBV6-1 with TRBJ1-1; 8 positions match TRBD1. Losses at the gene ends were 5 bases for V and 0 bases for J; bases not matched to a gene: 5. Germline assignment: CDR1 MNHNS and CDR2 SASEGT. This CDR3 region has 15 residues. The CDR3 here is CASSLPTGVNTEAFF. The CDR3 nucleotides read TGTGCCAGCAGTCTTCCGACAGGGGTGAACACTGAAGCTTTCTTT.

This chain uses TRBV7-2 with TRBJ1-3; D is unresolved. The CDR3 contains 15 residues. V dropped 2 bases and J dropped 1 base, with 9 bases sitting between them. The germline V gene has CDR1 SGHTA and CDR2 FQGNSA. CDR3 DNA: TGTGCCAGCAGCTTAAGAGCTGTTTCTGGAAACACCATATATTTT. This encodes CASSLRAVSGNTIYF.

This clone was seen a few times. V is TRBV5-4 and J is TRBJ1-1; no definite D call. Germline V gene data show CDR1 as SGHNT and CDR2 as YYREEE (reference sequence). V lost 0 bases and J lost 1, with 7 bases in between. The CDR3 is 14 residues long. The CDR3, as DNA: TGTGCCAGCAGCTTGGTGGGCCCGAACACTGAAGCTTTCTTT. Translation: CASSLVGPNTEAFF. Full variable domain (rest looked up from reference TRBV5-4 and TRBJ1-1): ETGVTQSPTHLIKTRGQQVTLRCSSQSGHNTVSWYQQALGQGPQFIFQYYREEENGRGNFPPRFSGLQFPNYSSELNVNALELDDSALYLCASSLVGPNTEAFFGQGTRLTVV.

The gene calls are TRBV5-4 and TRBJ2-7, with D tentatively TRBD2 (6 bases). CDR1 and CDR2 from the germline V gene are SGHNT and YYREEE (reference sequence). V lost 5 bases and J 2 bases, leaving 14 bases between the germline ends. CDR3 length equals 14 residues. This CDR3 is CASRTSGVPYEQYV. The CDR3 DNA reads TGTGCCAGCAGAACTTCGGGGGTTCCCTACGAGCAGTACGTC.

In its sample, this clone was seen once. V and J are TRBV27 and TRBJ2-6, with a tentative D call TRBD1 (6 bases). This CDR3 comprises 15 residues. With 7 bases removed from V and 0 bases from J, the gap between germline ends came to 10 bases. Per germline, CDR1 MNHEY and CDR2 SMNVEV (reference sequence). In DNA form, the CDR3 reads TGTGCCAGCATGGGGACATCCTCTGGGGCCAACGTCCTGACTTTC. Amino acid sequence: CASMGTSSGANVLTF.

The chain carries TRBV21-1 and TRBJ2-7; whether TRBD1, the table's D call, matches the DNA was not checked. TRBV21-1 corresponds to a pseudogene. CDR3 length: 16 amino acids. The CDR3 spells CASSRKRDRDRYEQYV. In DNA form, the CDR3 reads TGTGCCAGCAGCAGAAAAAGGGACAGGGACAGGTACGAGCAGTACGTC.

This clone was found a few times. This rearrangement joins TRBV19 to TRBJ2-3; 9 bases align to TRBD2. The CDR3 runs to 13 residues. With 8 bases clipped from V and 3 bases from J, the junction kept 3 bases outside the gene matches. Germline V gene lookup returns CDR1 LNHDA and CDR2 SQIVND (reference sequence). CDR3 nucleotides: TGTGCCAGTGACACTAGCGGGACAGATACGCAGTATTTT. Its translation is CASDTSGTDTQYF. Using reference TRBV19 and TRBJ2-3 for the parts outside the CDR3, the full variable domain is DGGITQSPKYLFRKEGQNVTLSCEQNLNHDAMYWYRQDPGQGLRLIYYSQIVNDFQKGDIAEGYSVSREKKESFPLTVTSAQKNPTAFYLCASDTSGTDTQYFGPGTRLTVL.